Reported below is one T cell receptor beta chain. The sample is drawn from a study of blood T cell repertoires in COVID-19. Data came from immunoSEQ multiplex PCR; TCRdb stores just in-frame clones and leaves some out. The table has about 250,000 clones, 80% to 90% seen once. J lost 0 bases, V lost 3 bases, and 7 bases had no gene match. In germline, CDR1 is SGHTA, CDR2 FQGNSA. This CDR3 has 16 residues. The specimen was peripheral blood. The chain links TRBV7-2 to TRBJ1-2, with 7 bases lining up with TRBD1. The receptor comes from a man at least 80 years old with acute or convalescent COVID-19. The CDR3 spells CASSFAPTGPNYGYTF. CDR3 nucleotide sequence: TGTGCCAGCAGCTTCGCCCCGACAGGGCCTAACTATGGCTACACCTTC. Full variable domain (missing parts from reference TRBV7-2 and TRBJ1-2): GAGVSQSPSNKVTEKGKDVELRCDPISGHTALYWYRQSLGQGLEFLIYFQGNSAPDKSGLPSDRFSAERTGGSVSTLTIQRTQQEDSAVYLCASSFAPTGPNYGYTFGSGTRLTVV.